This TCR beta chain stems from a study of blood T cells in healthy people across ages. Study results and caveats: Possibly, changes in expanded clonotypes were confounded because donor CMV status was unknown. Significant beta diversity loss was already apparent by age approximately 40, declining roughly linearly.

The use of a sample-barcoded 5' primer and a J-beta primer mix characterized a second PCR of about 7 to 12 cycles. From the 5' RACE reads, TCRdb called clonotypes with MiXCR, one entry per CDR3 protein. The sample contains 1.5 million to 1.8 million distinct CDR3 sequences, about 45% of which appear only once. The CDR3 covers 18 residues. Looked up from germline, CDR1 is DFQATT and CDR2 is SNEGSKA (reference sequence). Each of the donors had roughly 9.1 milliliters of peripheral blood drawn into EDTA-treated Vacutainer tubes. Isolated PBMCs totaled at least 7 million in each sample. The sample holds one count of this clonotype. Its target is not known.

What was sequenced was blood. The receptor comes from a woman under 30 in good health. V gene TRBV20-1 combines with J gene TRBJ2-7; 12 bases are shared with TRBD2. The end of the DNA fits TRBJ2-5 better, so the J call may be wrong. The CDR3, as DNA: TGCAGTGCTAGGACTAGCGGGGGACCTGGAAACCCGTACGAGACCCAGTACTTC. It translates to CSARTSGGPGNPYETQYF.